The rows below give T cell receptor beta chains drawn from one sample of a study of early T cells in non-severe SARS-CoV-2 infection. Using its own MiXCR run on the 5' RACE reads, TCRdb lists one record per CDR3 protein. The data contain over 95,000 distinct CDR3 sequences, roughly 17% of them seen just once; the ten biggest clones take up roughly 1.2%. The sample was whole blood. The receptor source for this set is an adult who was a healthcare worker with PCR-confirmed SARS-CoV-2 infection or an uninfected control (not recorded which). Both conserved end residues are part of each CDR3. The D gene is left open where the match is weak. Clone size is shown for a subset of rows, as once, few, many or a class of expanded clone.

TRBJ2-3 - TRBV29-1 - TGCAGCGCCAAACAACGGAGCGGCTCCACAGATACGCAGTATTTT CSAKQRSGSTDTQYF
TRBJ2-6 - TRBV19 - TGTGCCAGTACCACGTCCGGGGCCAACGTCCTGACTTTC CASTTSGANVLTF
TRBJ2-3 few TRBV5-1 - TGCGCCAGCAGCTTGGTCCCAAGTACGCAGTATTTT CASSLVPSTQYF
TRBJ1-2 - TRBV9 - TGTGCCAGCAGCGTAGCTGTCAGGGCTGATAACTATGGCTACACCTTC CASSVAVRADNYGYTF
TRBJ2-2 - TRBV5-5 TRBD1 TGTGCCAGCAGCCGGGACAGCAACACCGGGGAGCTGTTTTTT CASSRDSNTGELFF
TRBJ2-3 - TRBV5-8 - TGTGCCAGCAGCCTGATTGGTGGTCTTGCAGATACGCAGTATTTT CASSLIGGLADTQYF
TRBJ2-3 few TRBV7-9 - TGTGCCAGCAGCTTAGCGAAGGGGTCCACAGATACGCAGTATTTT CASSLAKGSTDTQYF
TRBJ1-1 - TRBV29-1 TRBD1 TGCAGCGTTACAGGGGTCGATGACACTGAAGCTTTCTTT CSVTGVDDTEAFF
TRBJ1-4 few TRBV10-1 - TGCGCCAGCGGAACGGGATCCACGAGGGAAAAACTGTTTTTT CASGTGSTREKLFF
TRBJ2-1 - TRBV3-1 - TGTGCCAGCAGCCAATATAAGGGGTATGAGCAGTTCTTC CASSQYKGYEQFF
TRBJ2-2 many TRBV6-2/TRBV6-3 TRBD2 TGTGCCAGCAGTTACCATACTAGCGGGAACACCGGGGAGCTGTTTTTT CASSYHTSGNTGELFF
TRBJ2-3 few TRBV5-6 - TGTGCCAGCAGCTTGGTCTTGGCAGGGGTAGGCGATACGCAGTATTTT CASSLVLAGVGDTQYF
TRBJ1-5 - TRBV6-2/TRBV6-3 TRBD1 TGTGCCAGCAGTGAGGCCGGGACAGCACATCAGCCCCAGCATTTT CASSEAGTAHQPQHF
TRBJ2-1 - TRBV10-3 - TGTGCCATCAGTAACACGGAGAGGGCCGAATCCGATGAGCAGTTCTTC CAISNTERAESDEQFF
TRBJ1-6 few TRBV28 TRBD1 TGTGCCAGCAGCCGAACAGGGGGTTCACCCCTCCACTTT CASSRTGGSPLHF
TRBJ2-1 - TRBV24-1 TRBD1 TGTGCCACGGGACAGCGCTACAATGAGCAGTTCTTC CATGQRYNEQFF
TRBJ2-7 - TRBV6-5 TRBD1 TGTGCCAGCAGTTACTCTCCGGGACAGGGACGTTGGGAGCAGTACTTC CASSYSPGQGRWEQYF
TRBJ1-2 - TRBV11-2 - TGTGCCAGCAGCTTAGATCTTAGGCCCTATGGCTACACCTTC CASSLDLRPYGYTF
TRBJ2-5 - TRBV7-8 - TGTGCCAGCAGCGGGATTGGCACCCAAGAGACCCAGTACTTC CASSGIGTQETQYF
TRBJ1-1 few TRBV7-9 - TGTGCCAGCAGCTTTGTCTACAGGGCGAGGACTGAAGCTTTCTTT CASSFVYRARTEAFF
TRBJ2-3 few TRBV7-9 - TGTGCCAGCAGCCCCGTGGGGGGGGGGCCACGCACAGATACGCAGTATTTT CASSPVGGGPRTDTQYF
TRBJ1-4 few TRBV28 - TGTGCCAGCAGCCGTCCTAGGGGAAAACTGTTTTTT CASSRPRGKLFF
TRBJ2-5 - TRBV12-3/TRBV12-4 TRBD1 TGTGCCAGCAGGTCCGGGACAGGGGGCAAAGAGACCCAGTACTTC CASRSGTGGKETQYF
TRBJ2-2 few TRBV4-3 TRBD2 TGCGCCAGCAGCCAGTCCGGGGGGGCCGGGGAGCTGTTTTTT CASSQSGGAGELFF
TRBJ1-1 many TRBV6-2/TRBV6-3 - TGTGCCAGCGGGATACCGGGGTTTGAAGCTTTCTTT CASGIPGFEAFF
TRBJ2-1 - TRBV6-6 - TGTGCCAGCAGTTACGGTGTGGGGGGGCTGTACAATGAGCAGTTCTTC CASSYGVGGLYNEQFF
TRBJ2-3 few TRBV11-3 - TGTGCCAGCAGCTCCAAATGGGATACGCAGTATTTT CASSSKWDTQYF
TRBJ2-7 many TRBV20-1 - TGCAGTGCTGCCCCGATAGAGACAGCTTACGAGCAGTACTTC CSAAPIETAYEQYF
TRBJ1-1 few TRBV7-2 - TGTGCCAGCAGCCGTAGCTGGAACACTGAAGCTTTCTTT CASSRSWNTEAFF
TRBJ1-6 many TRBV20-1 TRBD1 TGCAGTGCTACGGACAGGGAAAATTCACCCCTCCACTTT CSATDRENSPLHF
TRBJ2-1 few TRBV11-2 TRBD2 TGTGCCAGCAGTCGGGCCGGGACTAGCGGGGCCCCAGGGAGGGATGAGCAGTTCTTC CASSRAGTSGAPGRDEQFF
TRBJ2-1 - TRBV29-1 TRBD2 TGCAGCGTTGTGTGGGGACTAGCTCGCAATGAGCAGTTCTTC CSVVWGLARNEQFF
TRBJ1-2 - TRBV12-3/TRBV12-4 - TGTGCCAGCAAAGATAACTATGGCTACACCTTC CASKDNYGYTF
TRBJ1-1 - TRBV7-9 - TGTGCCAGCAACGCAGGGTCCACTGAAGCTTTCTTT CASNAGSTEAFF
TRBJ2-5 few TRBV27 TRBD2 TGTGCCAGCAGTTTCTCAGCGGGGAGAGAGACCCAGTACTTC CASSFSAGRETQYF
TRBJ1-6 few TRBV27 - TGTGCCAGCAGCCGGGACGGCTTCTCCCCCCTCCACTTT CASSRDGFSPLHF
TRBJ1-1 - TRBV12-3/TRBV12-4 TRBD1 TGTGCCAGCAACCTGGGACAGCAGACCACTGAAGCTTTCTTT CASNLGQQTTEAFF
TRBJ1-5 - TRBV6-6 - TGTGCCAGCAGTCCCAGGGAGGGCCTCAATCAGCCCCAGCATTTT CASSPREGLNQPQHF
TRBJ2-5 - TRBV12-3/TRBV12-4 TRBD2 TGTGCCAGCCGTCCGGTAGGGAGGGAGAAGACCCAGTACTTC CASRPVGREKTQYF
TRBJ1-5 few TRBV7-9 - TGTGCCAGCAGCCCTGGGACAACTCTTAGCAATCAGCCCCAGCATTTT CASSPGTTLSNQPQHF
TRBJ1-6 - TRBV28 TRBD1 TGTGCCAGCAGTTCTACAGGGGCTTCTTCGACACCCCTCCACTTT CASSSTGASSTPLHF
TRBJ1-2 few TRBV9 - TGTGCCAGCAGCGTAGGTCCCCAGGCGTCAATCTATGGCTACACCTTC CASSVGPQASIYGYTF
TRBJ1-2 - TRBV28 - TGTGCCAGCAGTAGCCCGGGACGGACCTATGGCTACACCTTC CASSSPGRTYGYTF
TRBJ2-1 - TRBV20-1 TRBD1 TGCAGTGCTAGAGTTCCGGGACAGGGGATAAATGAGCAGTTCTTC CSARVPGQGINEQFF
TRBJ1-4 - TRBV6-6 TRBD1 TGTGCCAGCAGTTACTCGCCTCTTCCCGGGACAGGAACCACAACTAATGAAAAACTGTTTTTT CASSYSPLPGTGTTTNEKLFF